The present TCR beta chain was sequenced within a study of technical replicates of blood from several donors. CDR3 length equals 14 residues. Germline lookup yields CDR1 SQVTM and CDR2 ANQGSEA. After removal of 5 bases from V and 0 bases from J, the junction contained 4 bases not matched to a gene. Profiling relied on immunoSEQ multiplex PCR, and the TCRdb table lists in-frame clones only, not all of them. Found here are 80,000 to 95,000 clones, about 96% of them singletons; the top ten hold under 0.4%. J is TRBJ2-5 and V is TRBV29-1; 9 positions match TRBD1. Sequencing was carried out using T cells isolated from PBMCs. The TCR comes from a human donor in good health. The CDR3 spells CSVTGTGNQETQYF. CDR3 coding DNA: TGCAGCGTTACCGGGACAGGGAACCAAGAGACCCAGTACTTC. Drawing the rest from reference TRBV29-1 and TRBJ2-5, the complete variable domain is SAVISQKPSRDICQRGTSLTIQCQVDSQVTMMFWYRQQPGQSLTLIATANQGSEATYESGFVIDKFPISRPNLTFSTLTVSNMSPEDSSIYLCSVTGTGNQETQYFGPGTRLLVL.